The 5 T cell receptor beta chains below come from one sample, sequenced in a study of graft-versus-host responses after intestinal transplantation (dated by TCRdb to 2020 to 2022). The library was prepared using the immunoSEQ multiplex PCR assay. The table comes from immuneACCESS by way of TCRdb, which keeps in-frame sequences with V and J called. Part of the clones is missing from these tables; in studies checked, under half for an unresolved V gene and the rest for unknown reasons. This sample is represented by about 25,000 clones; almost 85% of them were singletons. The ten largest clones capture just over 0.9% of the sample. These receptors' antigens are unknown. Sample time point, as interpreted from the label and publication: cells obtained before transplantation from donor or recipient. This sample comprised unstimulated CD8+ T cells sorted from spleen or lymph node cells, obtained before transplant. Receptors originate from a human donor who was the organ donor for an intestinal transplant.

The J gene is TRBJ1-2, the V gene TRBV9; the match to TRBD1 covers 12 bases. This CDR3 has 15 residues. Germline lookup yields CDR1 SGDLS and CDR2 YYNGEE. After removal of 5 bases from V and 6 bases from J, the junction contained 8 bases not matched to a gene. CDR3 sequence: CASRGTGTGGHGYTF. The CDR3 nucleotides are TGTGCCAGCAGGGGAACCGGGACAGGGGGCCATGGCTACACCTTC.

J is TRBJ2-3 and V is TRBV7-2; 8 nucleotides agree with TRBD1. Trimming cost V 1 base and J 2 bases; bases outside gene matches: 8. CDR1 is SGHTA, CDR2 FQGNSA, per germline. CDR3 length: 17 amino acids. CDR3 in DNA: TGTGCCAGCAGCTTAGGGACAGGGATTCCGCTCACAGATACGCAGTATTTT. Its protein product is CASSLGTGIPLTDTQYF.

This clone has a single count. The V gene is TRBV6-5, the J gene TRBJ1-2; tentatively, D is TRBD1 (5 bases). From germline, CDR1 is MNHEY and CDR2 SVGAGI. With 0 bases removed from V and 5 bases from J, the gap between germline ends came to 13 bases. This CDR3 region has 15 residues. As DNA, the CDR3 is TGTGCCAGCAGTTACTCTCCCGGGACGGATTATGGCTACACCTTC. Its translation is CASSYSPGTDYGYTF.

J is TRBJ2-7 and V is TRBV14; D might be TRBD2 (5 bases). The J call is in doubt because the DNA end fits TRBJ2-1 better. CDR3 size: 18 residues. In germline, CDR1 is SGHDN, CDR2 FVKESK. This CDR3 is CASSQRRVRGPSYNEQFF. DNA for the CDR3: TGTGCCAGCAGCCAACGTCGTGTGCGCGGGCCCTCCTACAATGAGCAGTTCTTC.

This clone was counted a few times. CDR3 amino acids: CAIKTGTYEQYF. The CDR3 coding sequence is TGTGCCATCAAGACAGGAACCTACGAGCAGTACTTC. The J gene is TRBJ2-7, the V gene TRBV10-3; a weak D match, TRBD1 (6 bases). The CDR3 has 12 amino acids. Trimming left V 7 bases short and J 2 bases short, with 9 bases between. CDR1 and CDR2 from the germline V gene are ENHRY and SYGVKD.